This paragraph reports one T cell receptor beta chain. What antigen it recognizes has not been identified. Per-base quality was not reported, and no clone a single base away is much larger than it. The sample is drawn from a study of blood T cell repertoires in COVID-19 (dated by TCRdb to the early 2020s). For the wider study: Samples covering the acute and convalescent phases of COVID-19 were provided by collaborators in the United States, Italy and Spain. The material from the prospective study consisted of cDNA or gDNA derived from T cells, B-cell-depleted T cells, or PBMCs. Subjects who had been exposed to COVID-19, were actively infected with it, or had recovered from it provided the deeply sampled blood TCRbeta repertoires that made up the dataset. The repertoires were released in a freely available public database intended as a resource for research on the immune response to SARS-CoV-2. The samples were drawn from the first 160 participants of the ongoing ImmuneRACE study and from more than 1,000 subjects provided by 6 global collaborators. Nearly every sample came with metadata listing a de-identified subject ID, COVID-19 status, age in years and sex. Where available, HLA class I and class II types were taken from metadata supplied by the sample provider and were not determined by assay-based typing. The research as a whole found: The quantity of clinical and demographic metadata differed by source and by participant and was supplied without curation.

The immunoSEQ Assay, a bias-controlled multiplex PCR, was used to amplify TCRbeta CDR3 regions from genomic DNA. Regarding the original processing steps: Nucleated cell counts per sample were estimated from amplification of reference gene primers within the assay. Sequence reads were collapsed and filtered to measure the absolute abundance of every unique TCRbeta CDR3 rearrangement. For each sample, productive Simpson clonality was calculated by taking the square root of Simpson's diversity index across productive rearrangements. What TCRdb holds here is the immuneACCESS table cut down to in-frame rearrangements. Part of the clones is not present; checked against another copy, under half of the missing clones reflect an unresolved V gene, and the others are unexplained. V, J and clone size derive from that table, while D and trimming were established from the DNA sequence. Counted in this sample were roughly 120,000 clones; roughly 80% of them appeared once. The ten top clones hold about 1.6% of the sample.

The collaborating institutions used their own protocols to collect whole blood in K2EDTA tubes. For TCRbeta analysis, collaborators shipped samples in one of three forms: frozen whole blood, isolated PBMCs, or DNA extracted from either of those sample types. The trim is 0 bases for V and 5 bases for J, with a gap of 17 bases between the germline ends. There are 16 amino acids in the CDR3, from cysteine to phenylalanine inclusive. Only the CDR3 portion is preserved as DNA: 48 bases, with reading frame beginning at the first base. As encoded in the germline V gene, CDR1 is SGHRS while CDR2 is YFSETQ. The sequence links TRBV5-1 to TRBJ1-2; the D gene remains uncertain. Sequencing was performed on peripheral blood. The receptor's source is a man aged 45-60 years with acute or convalescent COVID-19. The CDR3 amino acid sequence is: CASSLGQRSTDYGYTF. The bases read TGCGCCAGCAGCTTGGGCCAGCGCTCAACCGATTATGGCTACACCTTC.